The subject of this entry is one T cell receptor beta chain. Its antigen remains unknown. The entry originates in a study of T cell responses to AZD1222 COVID-19 vaccine. Study-wide findings and caveats: A mostly white British donor set with more females was recruited, and clonal diversity was possibly underestimated. The peak T cell response came first, and repertoires were sampled only after it.

Using immunoSEQ multiplex PCR, the repertoire was profiled, and TCRdb retains in-frame clones only, with some absent. This repertoire shows some 150,000 clones, roughly 88% found once; its top ten account for about 5.4%. The J segment lost 5 bases and the V segment lost 3 bases, leaving 8 bases of the junction unmatched. Looked up from germline, CDR1 is SGHDT and CDR2 is YYEEEE. The CDR3 is 15 amino acids. This TCR came from an adult who received the MenACWY meningococcal vaccine as a control. The sample was peripheral blood, taken 28 days after the second dose of the MenACWY control vaccine. The chain combines TRBV5-6 with TRBJ1-1; 9 nucleotides match TRBD1. Here the CDR3 DNA reads TGTGCCAGCAGCTGGGACAGGGTGGGTCGGACTGAAGCTTTCTTT. Translation gives CASSWDRVGRTEAFF.